The clone carrying this T cell receptor beta chain was seen only a few times. Its antigen is as yet unknown. V was clipped by 1 base and J by 6 bases, with 10 bases between them. The CDR3 loop spans 13 amino acids. The germline V gene has CDR1 DFQATT and CDR2 SNEGSKA (reference sequence). Libraries of TCR beta came from iRepertoire HTBI primers plus Arm-PCR of CDR3 regions. Via MiXCR, TCRdb re-called the multiplex PCR reads, giving one row per CDR3 protein. The repertoire holds roughly 220,000 distinct CDR3 sequences, with approximately 20% as singletons. These data belong to a study of regulatory T cells in long-lasting Graves disease. The study's findings and limits: Persistent Graves' patients possessed reduced TCR diversity relative to recently diagnosed ones.

Time point: newly diagnosed GD, antithyroid drugs for less than 3 months. Extracted PBMC RNA gave rise to the TCR library. The receptor comes from a female donor with Graves disease. Sequences were derived from peripheral blood mononuclear cells (PBMCs), sampled at new diagnosis, from a patient treated with antithyroid drugs. The V and J genes are TRBV20-1 and TRBJ1-5; D may be TRBD1 (6 bases). The chain's CDR3 is CSARGTEGQPQHF. In DNA, the CDR3 is TGCAGTGCTAGAGGGACAGAGGGTCAGCCCCAGCATTTT.